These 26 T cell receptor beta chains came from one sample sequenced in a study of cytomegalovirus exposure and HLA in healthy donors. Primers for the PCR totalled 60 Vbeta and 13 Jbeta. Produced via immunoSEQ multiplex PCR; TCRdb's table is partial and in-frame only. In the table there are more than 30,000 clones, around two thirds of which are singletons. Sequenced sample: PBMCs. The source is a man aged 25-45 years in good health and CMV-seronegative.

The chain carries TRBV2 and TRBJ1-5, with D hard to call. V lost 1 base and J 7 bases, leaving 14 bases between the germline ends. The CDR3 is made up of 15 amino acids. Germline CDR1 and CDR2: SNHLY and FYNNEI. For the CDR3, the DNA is TGTGCCAGCAGTGAAGTACTAGGTTATATGCAGCCCCAGCATTTT. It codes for CASSEVLGYMQPQHF.

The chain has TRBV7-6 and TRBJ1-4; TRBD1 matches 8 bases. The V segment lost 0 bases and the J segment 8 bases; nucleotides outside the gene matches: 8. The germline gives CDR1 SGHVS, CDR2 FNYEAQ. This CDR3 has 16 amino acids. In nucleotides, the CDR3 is TGTGCCAGCAGCTTAGCGTCTCCAGGGGGCTTCGAAAAACTGTTTTTT. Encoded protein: CASSLASPGGFEKLFF.

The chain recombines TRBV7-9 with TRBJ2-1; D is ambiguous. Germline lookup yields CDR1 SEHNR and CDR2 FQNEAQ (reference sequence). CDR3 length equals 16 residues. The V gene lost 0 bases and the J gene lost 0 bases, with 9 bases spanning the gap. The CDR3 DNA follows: TGTGCCAGCAGCTTAGCTAGCTGGAGCTCCTACAATGAGCAGTTCTTC. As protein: CASSLASWSSYNEQFF.

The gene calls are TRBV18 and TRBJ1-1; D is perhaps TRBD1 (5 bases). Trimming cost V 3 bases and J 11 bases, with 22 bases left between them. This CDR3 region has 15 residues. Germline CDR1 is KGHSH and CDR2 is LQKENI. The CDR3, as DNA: TGTGCCAGCTCACCGGTTCCGCAAACCTCTAGGGGTGCTTTCTTT. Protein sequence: CASSPVPQTSRGAFF.

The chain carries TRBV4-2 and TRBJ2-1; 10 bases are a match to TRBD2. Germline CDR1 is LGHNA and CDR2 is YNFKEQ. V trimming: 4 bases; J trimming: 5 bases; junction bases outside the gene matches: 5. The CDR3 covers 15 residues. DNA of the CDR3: TGTGCCAGCAGCCCTCCCGGGACTAGCGACAATGAGCAGTTCTTC. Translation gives CASSPPGTSDNEQFF.

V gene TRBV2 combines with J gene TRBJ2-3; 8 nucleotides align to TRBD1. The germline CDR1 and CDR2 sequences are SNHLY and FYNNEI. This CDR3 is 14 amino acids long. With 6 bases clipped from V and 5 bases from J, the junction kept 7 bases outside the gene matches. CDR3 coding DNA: TGTGCCAGCAGCAGACAGGGGCTCCAAGATACGCAGTATTTT. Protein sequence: CASSRQGLQDTQYF.

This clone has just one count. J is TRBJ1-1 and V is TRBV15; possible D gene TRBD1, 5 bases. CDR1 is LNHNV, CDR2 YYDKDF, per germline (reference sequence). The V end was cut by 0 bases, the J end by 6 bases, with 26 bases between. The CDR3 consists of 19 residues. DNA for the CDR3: TGTGCCACCAGCAGAGATGGGGGGGTCATGGGGAATAAACGCCCTGAAGCTTTCTTT. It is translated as CATSRDGGVMGNKRPEAFF. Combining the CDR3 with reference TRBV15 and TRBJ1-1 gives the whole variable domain DAMVIQNPRYQVTQFGKPVTLSCSQTLNHNVMYWYQQKSSQAPKLLFHYYDKDFNNEADTPDNFQSRRPNTSFCFLDIRSPGLGDTAMYLCATSRDGGVMGNKRPEAFFGQGTRLTVV.

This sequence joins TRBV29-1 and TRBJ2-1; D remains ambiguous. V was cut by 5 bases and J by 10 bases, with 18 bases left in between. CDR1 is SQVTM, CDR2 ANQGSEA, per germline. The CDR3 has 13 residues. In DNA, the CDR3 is TGCAGCGTTAACCTGCTCATACCCGGGGAGCAGTTCTTC. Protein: CSVNLLIPGEQFF.

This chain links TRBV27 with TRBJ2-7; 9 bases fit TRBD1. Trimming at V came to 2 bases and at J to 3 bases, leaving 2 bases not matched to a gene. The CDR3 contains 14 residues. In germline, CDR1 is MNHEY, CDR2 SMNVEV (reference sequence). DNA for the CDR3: TGTGCCAGCAGTTTAGGACAGGGGCGCTACGAGCAGTACTTC. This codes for CASSLGQGRYEQYF.

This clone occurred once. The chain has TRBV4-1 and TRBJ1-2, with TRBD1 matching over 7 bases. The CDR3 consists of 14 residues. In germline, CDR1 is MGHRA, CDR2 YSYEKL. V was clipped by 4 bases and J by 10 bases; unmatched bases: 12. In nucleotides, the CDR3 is TGCGCCAGCAGCCCTTCCGGGACAGATCCCCTCTACACCTTC. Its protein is CASSPSGTDPLYTF.

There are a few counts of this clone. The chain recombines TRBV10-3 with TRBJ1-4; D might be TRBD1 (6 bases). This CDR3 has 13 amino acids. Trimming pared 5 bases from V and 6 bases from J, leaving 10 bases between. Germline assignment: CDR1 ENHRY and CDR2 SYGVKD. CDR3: CAISKGEYEKLFF. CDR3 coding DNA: TGTGCCATCAGTAAGGGGGAATATGAAAAACTGTTTTTT.

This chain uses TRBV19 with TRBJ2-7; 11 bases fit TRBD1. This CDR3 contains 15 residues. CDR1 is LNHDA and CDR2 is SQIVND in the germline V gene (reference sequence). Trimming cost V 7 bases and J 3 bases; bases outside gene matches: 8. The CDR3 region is CASTSSGTGGYEQYF. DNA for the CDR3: TGTGCCAGTACCTCCTCCGGGACAGGGGGCTACGAGCAGTACTTC.

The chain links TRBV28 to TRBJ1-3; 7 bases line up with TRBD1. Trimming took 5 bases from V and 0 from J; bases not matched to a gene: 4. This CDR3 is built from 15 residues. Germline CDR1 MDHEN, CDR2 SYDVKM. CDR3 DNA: TGTGCCAGCAGTGCCGGGACAGCCTCTGGAAACACCATATATTTT. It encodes CASSAGTASGNTIYF. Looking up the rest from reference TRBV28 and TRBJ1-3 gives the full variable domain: DVKVTQSSRYLVKRTGEKVFLECVQDMDHENMFWYRQDPGLGLRLIYFSYDVKMKEKGDIPEGYSVSREKKERFSLILESASTNQTSMYLCASSAGTASGNTIYFGEGSWLTVV.

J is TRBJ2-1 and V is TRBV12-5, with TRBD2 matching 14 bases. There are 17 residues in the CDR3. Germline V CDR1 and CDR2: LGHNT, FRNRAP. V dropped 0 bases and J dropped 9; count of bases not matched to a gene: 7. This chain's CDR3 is CASGLVGTSGRRSEQFF. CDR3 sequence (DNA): TGTGCTAGTGGTTTGGTGGGGACTAGCGGGAGAAGGAGTGAGCAGTTCTTC.

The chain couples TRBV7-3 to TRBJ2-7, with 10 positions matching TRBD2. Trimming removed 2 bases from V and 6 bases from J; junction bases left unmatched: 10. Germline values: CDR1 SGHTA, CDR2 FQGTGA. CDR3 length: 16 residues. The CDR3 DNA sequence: TGTGCCAGCAGCTTATCCCCTAGCGGGAGTTTTAGCGAGCAGTACTTC. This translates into CASSLSPSGSFSEQYF. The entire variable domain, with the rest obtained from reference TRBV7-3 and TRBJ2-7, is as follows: GAGVSQTPSNKVTEKGKYVELRCDPISGHTALYWYRQSLGQGPEFLIYFQGTGAADDSGLPNDRFFAVRPEGSVSTLKIQRTERGDSAVYLCASSLSPSGSFSEQYFGPGTRLTVT.

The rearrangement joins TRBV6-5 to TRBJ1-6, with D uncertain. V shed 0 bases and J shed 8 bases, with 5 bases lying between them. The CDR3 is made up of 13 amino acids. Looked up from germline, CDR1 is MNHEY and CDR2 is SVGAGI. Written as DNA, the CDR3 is TGTGCCAGCAGTTACTCGACATATTCACCCCTCCACTTT. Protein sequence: CASSYSTYSPLHF.

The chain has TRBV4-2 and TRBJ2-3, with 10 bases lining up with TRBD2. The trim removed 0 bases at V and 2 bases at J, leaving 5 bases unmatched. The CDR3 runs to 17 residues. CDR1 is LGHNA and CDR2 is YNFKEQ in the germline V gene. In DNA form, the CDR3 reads TGTGCCAGCAGCCAAGATTTAGCGGGGGGTATCACAGATACGCAGTATTTT. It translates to CASSQDLAGGITDTQYF.

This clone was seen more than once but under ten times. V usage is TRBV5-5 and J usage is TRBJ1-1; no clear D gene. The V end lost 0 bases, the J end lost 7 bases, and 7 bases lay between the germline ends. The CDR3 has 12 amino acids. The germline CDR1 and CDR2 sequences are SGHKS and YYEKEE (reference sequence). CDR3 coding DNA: TGTGCCAGCAGCTTGGGGGCAGATGAAGCTTTCTTT. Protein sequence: CASSLGADEAFF.

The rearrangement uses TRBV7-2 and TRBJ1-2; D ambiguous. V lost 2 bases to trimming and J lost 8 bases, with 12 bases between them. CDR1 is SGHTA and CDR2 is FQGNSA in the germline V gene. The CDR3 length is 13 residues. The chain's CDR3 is CASSLNGWRGYTF. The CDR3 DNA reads TGTGCCAGCAGCTTAAACGGCTGGAGGGGCTACACCTTC.

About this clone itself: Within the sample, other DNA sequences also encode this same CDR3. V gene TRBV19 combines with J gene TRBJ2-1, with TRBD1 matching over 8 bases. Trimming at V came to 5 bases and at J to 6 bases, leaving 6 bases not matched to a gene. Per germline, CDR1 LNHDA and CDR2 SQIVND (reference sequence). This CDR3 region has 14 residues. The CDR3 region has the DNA TGTGCCAGTAGTGACTGGACAGGGATCAATGAGCAGTTCTTC. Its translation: CASSDWTGINEQFF.

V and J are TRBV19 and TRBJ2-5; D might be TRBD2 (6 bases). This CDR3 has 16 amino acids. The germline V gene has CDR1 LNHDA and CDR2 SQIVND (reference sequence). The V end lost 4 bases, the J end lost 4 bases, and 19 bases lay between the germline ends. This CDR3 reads CASSTPRGILGETQYF. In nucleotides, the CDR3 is TGTGCCAGTAGTACCCCACGGGGGATTCTAGGAGAGACCCAGTACTTC.

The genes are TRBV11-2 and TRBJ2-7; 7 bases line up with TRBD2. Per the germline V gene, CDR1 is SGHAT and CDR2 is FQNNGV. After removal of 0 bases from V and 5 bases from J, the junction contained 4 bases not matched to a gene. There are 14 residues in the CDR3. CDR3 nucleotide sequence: TGTGCCAGCAGCTTAGAGCGGGAGCAGCACGAGCAGTACTTC. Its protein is CASSLEREQHEQYF. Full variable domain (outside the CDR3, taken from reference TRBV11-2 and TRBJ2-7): EAGVAQSPRYKIIEKRQSVAFWCNPISGHATLYWYQQILGQGPKLLIQFQNNGVVDDSQLPKDRFSAERLKGVDSTLKIQPAKLEDSAVYLCASSLEREQHEQYFGPGTRLTVT.

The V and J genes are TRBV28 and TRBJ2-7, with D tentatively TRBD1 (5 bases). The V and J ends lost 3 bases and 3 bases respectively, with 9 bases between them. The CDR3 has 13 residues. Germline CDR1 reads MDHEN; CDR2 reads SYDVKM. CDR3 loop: CASSFQGGYEQYF. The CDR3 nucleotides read TGTGCCAGCAGTTTTCAGGGTGGCTACGAGCAGTACTTC.

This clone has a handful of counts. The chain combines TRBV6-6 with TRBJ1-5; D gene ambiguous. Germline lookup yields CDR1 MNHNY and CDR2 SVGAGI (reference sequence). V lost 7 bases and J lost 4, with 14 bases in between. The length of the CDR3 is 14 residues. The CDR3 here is CASTLVAENQPQHF. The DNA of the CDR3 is TGTGCCAGCACCTTGGTGGCAGAAAATCAGCCCCAGCATTTT.

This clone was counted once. CDR3 region: CASSQTGNSGNTIYF. DNA for the CDR3: TGCGCCAGCAGCCAAACAGGAAACTCTGGAAACACCATATATTTT. The V call is TRBV4-1, the J call TRBJ1-3, with D possibly TRBD1 on 5 matching bases. The CDR3 is made up of 15 amino acids. The germline V gene has CDR1 MGHRA and CDR2 YSYEKL. Trimming shortened V by 2 bases and J by 0 bases, and 8 bases separated the two germline ends.

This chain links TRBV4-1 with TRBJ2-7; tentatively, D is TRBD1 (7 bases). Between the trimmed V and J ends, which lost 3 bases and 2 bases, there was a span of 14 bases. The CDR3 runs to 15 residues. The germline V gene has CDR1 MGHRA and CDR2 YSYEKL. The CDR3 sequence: CASSHGGTAAYEQYF. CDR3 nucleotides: TGCGCCAGCAGCCATGGCGGGACAGCCGCCTACGAGCAGTACTTC.